Sequencing of this TCR beta chain was carried out in a study of control samples from healthy donors and cancer patients. TCRdb's copy holds only in-frame clones and misses some; the assay was immunoSEQ multiplex PCR. The data contain around 50,000 clones, approximately 95% of them singletons. V dropped 3 bases and J dropped 7; count of bases not matched to a gene: 16. Looked up from germline, CDR1 is SGHTS and CDR2 is YDEGEE. The CDR3 length is 19 residues. The J gene is TRBJ2-2, the V gene TRBV5-8; TRBD1 agrees at 12 bases. This receptor was obtained from a woman in her twenties or thirties in good health. Sequencing input: blood. The CDR3 sequence is CASSSPRSGQGAFSGELFF. In DNA form, the CDR3 reads TGTGCCAGCAGCTCTCCAAGGTCGGGACAGGGGGCATTTAGCGGGGAGCTGTTTTTT.